What follows describes a single T cell receptor beta chain. The target antigen is unknown. These data come from a study of blood T cells in healthy people across ages. Broader study findings: Older age went with lower TCR beta diversity per million T cells, in a roughly linear way.

Next came a second PCR, run for about 6 to 12 cycles, which used a sample-barcoded 5' primer along with a J-beta primer mix. TCRdb independently ran MiXCR on the 5' RACE reads; one entry per CDR3 protein. This sample has a few hundred thousand distinct CDR3 sequences, with 27% found just once. Trimming cost V 8 bases and J 2 bases, with 15 bases left between them. This CDR3 region has 13 residues. Germline CDR1 reads SQVTM; CDR2 reads ANQGSEA. The sample consisted of blood. This TCR came from a woman aged 70 to 79 in good health. This sequence joins TRBV29-1 and TRBJ2-5; a weak D match, TRBD1 (8 bases). The CDR3 reads CSINRGGQETQYF. The CDR3 nucleotides are TGCAGCATAAACAGGGGGGGTCAAGAGACCCAGTACTTC.